Below are 26 T cell receptor beta chains sequenced from a single sample in a study of cytomegalovirus exposure and HLA in healthy donors. PCR employed 60 Vbeta and 13 Jbeta primers. Repertoires were generated with immunoSEQ multiplex PCR, while TCRdb's copy carries only in-frame clones and drops some. This sample has fewer than 200,000 clones, with approximately 72% found just once. The sequenced material came from PBMCs. These receptors were obtained from a man aged 45-60 years in good health and CMV-seronegative.

The count of this clone is one. CDR3: CASSYSVQTGNQPQHF. CDR3 DNA: TGTGCCAGCAGTTACTCGGTCCAAACGGGCAATCAGCCCCAGCATTTT. The rearrangement uses TRBV6-6 and TRBJ1-5; D call uncertain. This CDR3 has 16 amino acids. Germline V gene lookup returns CDR1 MNHNY and CDR2 SVGAGI (reference sequence). V dropped 0 bases and J dropped 2 bases, with 11 bases sitting between them.

In this sample, this clone turned up a few times. The chain combines TRBV6-5 with TRBJ1-4; TRBD1 might be the D (5 bases). This CDR3 comprises 16 residues. Trimming left V 3 bases short and J 0 bases short, with 11 bases between. CDR1 and CDR2 from the germline V gene are MNHEY and SVGAGI. The CDR3 region is CASSYHRPSTNEKLFF. In DNA, the CDR3 is TGTGCCAGCAGTTATCACAGGCCTTCAACTAATGAAAAACTGTTTTTT.

CDR3 sequence reads: CASSVRRGNTGELFF. Written as DNA, the CDR3 is TGTGCCAGCAGTGTGAGGCGGGGGAACACCGGGGAGCTGTTTTTT. The chain combines TRBV6-5 with TRBJ2-2, with TRBD2 as a possible D gene (6 bases). Germline V CDR1 and CDR2: MNHEY, SVGAGI. V was cut by 5 bases and J by 1 base, with 11 bases left in between. The CDR3 runs to 15 residues.

This clone appeared a few times. This rearrangement joins TRBV12-5 to TRBJ2-1; D not resolved. Germline CDR1 LGHNT, CDR2 FRNRAP. V lost 7 bases and J 8 bases, leaving 9 bases between the germline ends. CDR3 length: 11 residues. CDR3 region: CASALRDEQFF. The CDR3 nucleotides are TGTGCTAGTGCCCTCCGAGATGAGCAGTTCTTC.

This clone was seen a few times. The chain carries TRBV19 and TRBJ2-3; 11 bases agree with TRBD2. There are 16 residues in the CDR3. Germline-derived CDR1 and CDR2 are LNHDA and SQIVND (reference sequence). The J segment lost 2 bases and the V segment lost 9 bases, leaving 10 bases of the junction unmatched. CDR3 DNA sequence: TGTGCCAGCCGACTAGCGGGGAGCCCCGACACAGATACGCAGTATTTT. This sequence encodes CASRLAGSPDTDTQYF.

The rearrangement links TRBV9 to TRBJ1-2; 9 bases fit TRBD1. CDR3 length: 16 amino acids. Per the germline V gene, CDR1 is SGDLS and CDR2 is YYNGEE. V dropped 3 bases and J dropped 0; count of bases not matched to a gene: 6. The DNA for the CDR3 is TGTGCCAGCAGCGGGATACAGGGGGCACCTAACTATGGCTACACCTTC. As protein: CASSGIQGAPNYGYTF.

Note on this clone: Different DNA sequences within this sample yield the same CDR3. The V and J genes are TRBV5-1 and TRBJ1-4; 7 bases agree with TRBD1. Losses at the gene ends were 0 bases for V and 7 bases for J; bases not matched to a gene: 3. Germline loops: CDR1 SGHRS, CDR2 YFSETQ. The CDR3 totals 14 residues. The CDR3 loop reads CASSLGQGGEKLFF. CDR3 coding DNA: TGCGCCAGCAGCTTGGGACAGGGAGGTGAAAAACTGTTTTTT.

The J gene is TRBJ2-3, the V gene TRBV5-4; 7 bases line up with TRBD1. This CDR3 is 13 amino acids long. Germline loops: CDR1 SGHNT, CDR2 YYREEE (reference sequence). J was trimmed by 13 bases and V by 4 bases; bases with no gene match: 12. CDR3 bases: TGTGCCAGCAGCGCGAGAGACAGGGTGAGGGAGTATTTT. This gives the protein CASSARDRVREYF.

This clone appeared a few times. CDR3 loop: CASSEQGSGNTIYF. CDR3 coding DNA: TGTGCCAGCAGTGAACAGGGCTCGGGAAACACCATATATTTT. The V and J genes are TRBV2 and TRBJ1-3; D possibly corresponds to TRBD1 (5 bases). There are 14 residues in the CDR3. The V gene's germline CDR1 is SNHLY and CDR2 FYNNEI. V was pared by 2 bases and J by 4 bases, with 9 bases between.

The chain is built from TRBV6-4 and TRBJ2-5; TRBD2 aligns across 8 bases. This CDR3 comprises 15 residues. The V gene's germline CDR1 is MRHNA and CDR2 SNTAGT. V shed 4 bases and J 5 bases; nucleotides not matched to a gene: 9. DNA for the CDR3: TGTGCCAGCAGTGCCGGCGGGCTAGCGGGCGAGACCCAGTACTTC. Its translation: CASSAGGLAGETQYF.

This chain uses TRBV2 with TRBJ1-1, with TRBD1 matching over 7 bases. V gave up 7 bases and J gave up 10 bases; unmatched junction bases: 9. The CDR3 extends over 12 amino acids. The germline gives CDR1 SNHLY, CDR2 FYNNEI. In nucleotides, the CDR3 is TGTGCCAGCATAAGAGGGGGCATTGGAGCTTTCTTT. Protein product: CASIRGGIGAFF. Combining the CDR3 with reference TRBV2 and TRBJ1-1 gives the whole variable domain EPEVTQTPSHQVTQMGQEVILRCVPISNHLYFYWYRQILGQKVEFLVSFYNNEISEKSEIFDDQFSVERPDGSNFTLKIRSTKLEDSAMYFCASIRGGIGAFFGQGTRLTVV.

Here the CDR3 reads CASSQVPRGGRSWSYNEQFF. CDR3 DNA sequence: TGCGCCAGCAGCCAAGTCCCGCGGGGGGGCCGTTCCTGGTCCTACAATGAGCAGTTCTTC. The chain carries TRBV4-1 and TRBJ2-1; 9 positions agree with TRBD2. Trimming at V came to 1 base and at J to 1 base, leaving 14 bases not matched to a gene. This CDR3 is built from 20 residues. From germline, CDR1 is MGHRA and CDR2 YSYEKL.

The chain combines TRBV6-6 with TRBJ1-1; 9 nucleotides agree with TRBD1. The CDR3 totals 15 residues. V gave up 5 bases and J gave up 5 bases; unmatched junction bases: 9. Germline lookup yields CDR1 MNHNY and CDR2 SVGAGI (reference sequence). The CDR3 DNA is TGTGCCAGCAGTATTACAGGGGGCGCGGGAACTGAAGCTTTCTTT. Translated, it gives CASSITGGAGTEAFF.

This rearrangement joins TRBV7-2 to TRBJ1-2; weak D call: TRBD1 (5 bases). The CDR3 contains 16 residues. The germline V gene has CDR1 SGHTA and CDR2 FQGNSA. Between the trimmed V and J ends, which lost 1 base and 4 bases, there was a span of 16 bases. CDR3 region: CASSLDPPAGSYGYTF. The CDR3 nucleotides are TGTGCCAGCAGCTTAGATCCCCCCGCAGGGTCCTATGGCTACACCTTC.

This chain links TRBV4-1 with TRBJ2-2; TRBD2 aligns across 7 bases. With V trimmed by 0 bases and J by 0 bases, 4 bases remained unmatched. The CDR3 has 17 residues. The germline V gene encodes CDR1 MGHRA and CDR2 YSYEKL. The CDR3 sequence: CASSQDAGVANTGELFF. In nucleotides, the CDR3 is TGCGCCAGCAGCCAAGATGCGGGGGTAGCGAACACCGGGGAGCTGTTTTTT.

This sequence joins TRBV7-2 and TRBJ2-7; D might be TRBD2 (6 bases). The CDR3 runs 13 residues. CDR1 is SGHTA and CDR2 is FQGNSA in the germline V gene. V lost 5 bases and J lost 4, with 12 bases in between. CDR3 amino acids: CASSLLAEYEQYF. The CDR3 bases are TGTGCCAGCAGCCTGTTAGCGGAATACGAGCAGTACTTC.

This sequence joins TRBV5-6 and TRBJ2-3, with D possibly matching TRBD2 (6 bases). V gave up 4 bases and J gave up 0 bases, with 15 bases separating them. Per germline, CDR1 SGHDT and CDR2 YYEEEE. This CDR3 has 16 residues. The CDR3 DNA follows: TGTGCCAGCAGCCGTCCGGGGGACTTCAGCACAGATACGCAGTATTTT. This gives the protein CASSRPGDFSTDTQYF.

This chain uses TRBV10-3 with TRBJ1-2; 8 nucleotides agree with TRBD1. Germline assignment: CDR1 ENHRY and CDR2 SYGVKD. V was clipped by 6 bases and J by 6 bases; unmatched bases: 3. This CDR3 region has 12 residues. The CDR3 nucleotides are TGTGCCATCAGCTGGACAGGGAATGGCTACACCTTC. Its translation: CAISWTGNGYTF.

This clone was seen a few times. The chain has TRBV28 and TRBJ2-7; 9 bases fit TRBD1. CDR3 length: 11 residues. Germline-derived CDR1 and CDR2 are MDHEN and SYDVKM. Trimming removed 5 bases from V and 11 bases from J; junction bases left unmatched: 4. DNA for the CDR3: TGTGCCAGCAGTCTACAGGGGGCCGAGTACTTC. It is translated as CASSLQGAEYF.

The chain couples TRBV2 to TRBJ1-5; D is undetermined. The CDR3 spans 15 residues. Germline V gene sequence: CDR1 SNHLY, CDR2 FYNNEI. Trimming took off 1 base at V and 4 bases at J, with 11 bases between the two ends. The CDR3 loop reads CASSEGKGGNQPQHF. In DNA, the CDR3 is TGTGCCAGCAGTGAAGGCAAGGGAGGGAATCAGCCCCAGCATTTT.

This rearrangement joins TRBV19 to TRBJ2-1; 13 bases align to TRBD2. V shed 5 bases and J 7 bases; nucleotides not matched to a gene: 5. The CDR3 has 15 residues. Germline-derived CDR1 and CDR2 are LNHDA and SQIVND (reference sequence). The CDR3 DNA is TGTGCCAGTAGTCCTAGGACTAGCGGGGGAAATGAGCAGTTCTTC. Protein: CASSPRTSGGNEQFF.

This chain links TRBV4-1 with TRBJ2-7, with D unresolved. V was pared by 1 base and J by 0 bases, with 19 bases between. CDR1 MGHRA and CDR2 YSYEKL come from the germline V gene. The CDR3 has 18 residues. CDR3 coding DNA: TGCGCCAGCAGCCAAGTCGACCCTGGGCAGGATCCCTCCTACGAGCAGTACTTC. The encoded protein is CASSQVDPGQDPSYEQYF.

This clone was counted a single time. The J gene is TRBJ1-4, the V gene TRBV7-2; 7 positions agree with TRBD1. The germline V gene encodes CDR1 SGHTA and CDR2 FQGNSA. V dropped 1 base and J dropped 5; count of bases not matched to a gene: 7. CDR3 length equals 16 residues. CDR3 amino acids: CASSLGPAGGNEKLFF. DNA for the CDR3: TGTGCCAGCAGCTTAGGGCCGGCAGGGGGGAATGAAAAACTGTTTTTT.

CDR3 DNA: TGTGCCAGCAGCTTACTAGCGGGGGGCCCAGGGGAAGAGACCCAGTACTTC. Its translation is CASSLLAGGPGEETQYF. The genes are TRBV7-9 and TRBJ2-5; 11 nucleotides agree with TRBD2. J gave up 3 bases and V 2 bases, and 8 bases lay outside the gene matches. Germline V gene lookup returns CDR1 SEHNR and CDR2 FQNEAQ (reference sequence). The CDR3 is made up of 17 amino acids.

This clone showed up just a few times. This chain joins TRBV6-6 and TRBJ2-3; 10 bases match TRBD1. The CDR3 covers 14 residues. V was pared by 9 bases and J by 2 bases, with 5 bases of the junction left unmatched. CDR1 and CDR2 from the germline V gene are MNHNY and SVGAGI (reference sequence). CDR3 sequence reads: CASRTGGTTDTQYF. Written as DNA, the CDR3 is TGTGCCAGTCGGACAGGGGGTACCACAGATACGCAGTATTTT.

The table lists this clone with a count of one. The J gene is TRBJ2-7, the V gene TRBV6-6, with D perhaps matching TRBD2 (5 bases). The V gene's germline CDR1 is MNHNY and CDR2 SVGAGI (reference sequence). Trimming shortened V by 8 bases and J by 0 bases, and 14 bases separated the two germline ends. The CDR3 is made up of 14 amino acids. CDR3 residues: CASSEGLSSYEQYF. The CDR3, as DNA: TGTGCCAGCTCTGAGGGTCTGAGCTCCTACGAGCAGTACTTC.